These T cell receptor beta chains were read from a single sample in a study of T cells in Graves' hyperthyroidism and ophthalmopathy. TCRdb reprocessed the multiplex PCR reads via MiXCR and lists one record per CDR3 protein. The table includes 500,000 to 800,000 distinct CDR3 sequences, 45% detected once. The sequenced sample was peripheral blood or thyroid tissue (not recorded which). The receptors come from an adult man with Graves' disease, either hyperthyroidism or ophthalmopathy (not recorded which). CDR3s include the opening cysteine and the closing phenylalanine or tryptophan. The D gene is left open where the match is weak. Clone sizes are given selectively: once, few, many, or a class where the clone is expanded.

abundance	j_gene	d_gene	v_gene	CDR3nt	CDR3aa
.	TRBJ1-2	.	TRBV6-1	TGTGCCAGCAGTGACAGGGCCCAGGGAGGCTACACCTTC	CASSDRAQGGYTF
many	TRBJ1-2	.	TRBV2	TGTGCCAGCAGCGGGCACTATGGCTACACCTTC	CASSGHYGYTF
.	TRBJ1-1	TRBD1	TRBV29-1	TGCAGCGTTTGGGACAGGGAATTGTACACTGAAGCTTTCTTT	CSVWDRELYTEAFF
.	TRBJ2-5	TRBD2	TRBV9	TGTGCCAGCAGCGTGAGCACTAGCGGGGGAGGCAAAGAGACCCAGTACTTC	CASSVSTSGGGKETQYF
once	TRBJ1-2	.	TRBV5-1	TGCGCCAGCAGCTTGTCCCCCACGGGCATTCAAGGCTACACCTTC	CASSLSPTGIQGYTF
few	TRBJ1-6	.	TRBV5-5	TGTGCCAGCAGGGACACAGAAGCCTATAATTCACCCCTCCACTTT	CASRDTEAYNSPLHF
.	TRBJ1-6	.	TRBV12-3/TRBV12-4	TGTGCCAGCAGTTCTAGTCTAGGACACGTTTCACCCCTCCACTTT	CASSSSLGHVSPLHF
.	TRBJ2-7	TRBD2	TRBV7-2	TGTGCCAGCAGCTTAGGTCTAGCGGGGGGGACCTACGAGCAGTACTTC	CASSLGLAGGTYEQYF
.	TRBJ1-3	.	TRBV29-1	TGCAGCGTGCCTTGGGGGTTTGGAAACACCATATATTTT	CSVPWGFGNTIYF
.	TRBJ1-2	.	TRBV5-1	TGCGCCAGCAGCTTGGTGACGGGACCGAATATTAACTATGGCTACACCTTC	CASSLVTGPNINYGYTF
few	TRBJ2-2	.	TRBV7-2	TGTGCCAGCAGCTTACTCGCGAACACCGGGGAGCTGTTTTTT	CASSLLANTGELFF
.	TRBJ2-7	.	TRBV29-1	TGCAGCGTCGGACAGGGTATGGAAGGGGAGGGCTACGAGCAGTACTTC	CSVGQGMEGEGYEQYF
many	TRBJ2-6	TRBD2	TRBV7-2	TGTTGCAGCGGGAGGCGCTCTGGGGCCAACGTCCTGACTTTC	CCSGRRSGANVLTF
.	TRBJ1-5	.	TRBV10-2	TGCGCCAGCAGTGAGTCTGCAGGTCATCAGCCCCAGCATTTT	CASSESAGHQPQHF
few	TRBJ1-5	TRBD1	TRBV7-8	TGTGCCAGCAGCTTAGGGGGACAGGGTAATAGCAATCAGCCCCAGCATTTT	CASSLGGQGNSNQPQHF
.	TRBJ1-2	.	TRBV19	TGTGCCAGTGGACTTGGGGGCCAGTATGGCTACACCTTC	CASGLGGQYGYTF
many	TRBJ2-7	TRBD1	TRBV15	TGTGCCACCAGCAGAGGACAGGGGGCCGTGCAGTACTTC	CATSRGQGAVQYF
.	TRBJ1-2	TRBD1	TRBV6-5	TGTGCCAGCAGTGCTCAACAGGGGACCGGCGGCTACACCTTC	CASSAQQGTGGYTF
few	TRBJ2-7	.	TRBV7-9	TGTGCCAGCAGCCCCGAGGACTACGAGCAGTACTTC	CASSPEDYEQYF
.	TRBJ2-5	TRBD1	TRBV24-1	TGTGCCACCAGTGACGGGACAGGGTCGGAGACCCAGTACTTC	CATSDGTGSETQYF
.	TRBJ1-1	.	TRBV7-8	TGTGCCAGCAGCAGACCCGGGGCCCTAAACACTGAAGCTTTCTTT	CASSRPGALNTEAFF
.	TRBJ1-2	.	TRBV19	TGTGCCAGTAGCCCATCAGGTCTTCAGCGAGGCTACACCTTC	CASSPSGLQRGYTF
.	TRBJ2-7	TRBD2	TRBV20-1	TGCAGTGCTCAATTCCTAGCGGGCGCCCAACCTTACGAGCAGTACTTC	CSAQFLAGAQPYEQYF
few	TRBJ2-5	.	TRBV20-1	TGCAGTGCTAGGGTGTCCGGGAGCTCACAAGAGACCCAGTACTTC	CSARVSGSSQETQYF
.	TRBJ2-7	.	TRBV6-1	TGTGCCAGCATCAGTCTCGGGAGTAGTACCTACGAGCAGTACTTC	CASISLGSSTYEQYF
few	TRBJ1-5	.	TRBV12-3/TRBV12-4	TGTGCCAGCGGTGGCAGGGCAGATCAGCCCCAGCATTTT	CASGGRADQPQHF
.	TRBJ1-1	TRBD1	TRBV7-8	TGTGCCAGCAGCTACAGGACAGGGACGAACACTGAAGCTTTCTTT	CASSYRTGTNTEAFF
many	TRBJ1-2	.	TRBV12-3/TRBV12-4	TGTGCCAGCAGCCGCATAGATGGCTACACCTTC	CASSRIDGYTF
many	TRBJ2-5	TRBD1	TRBV7-7	TGTGCTAGCAGCATAGCCCCGGGCAGGGGGCAAGAGACCCAGTACTTC	CASSIAPGRGQETQYF
.	TRBJ1-5	TRBD1	TRBV30	TGTGCCTGGAACCCACAGGGGAATCAGCCCCAGCATTTT	CAWNPQGNQPQHF
once	TRBJ1-6	TRBD1	TRBV2	TGTGCCAGCAGTCCGGGACAGGGGTCAGGTTCACCCCTCCACTTT	CASSPGQGSGSPLHF
.	TRBJ1-5	.	TRBV10-3	TGTGCCATCAGTGCGGGGGCTGGGGAACCCAATCAGCCCCAGCATTTT	CAISAGAGEPNQPQHF
.	TRBJ2-6	.	TRBV24-1	TGTGCCACCAGTGACCGAGGAGGGGGGGGCAACGTCCTGACTTTC	CATSDRGGGGNVLTF
few	TRBJ2-7	TRBD1	TRBV20-1	TGCAGTGCTGGATCACAGGGGGGATGGTACGAGCAGTACTTC	CSAGSQGGWYEQYF
.	TRBJ1-1	.	TRBV14	TGTGCCAGCAGCCCCGAAGGGGGGGGGCAAGCTTTCTTT	CASSPEGGGQAFF
many	TRBJ2-7	TRBD2	TRBV6-6	TGTGCCAGCTCGCAGACTAGCGGGGGTACCTACGAGCAGTACTTC	CASSQTSGGTYEQYF
.	TRBJ1-1	.	TRBV9	TGTGCCAGCACCCGACAGGAGTTGAACACTGAAGCTTTCTTT	CASTRQELNTEAFF
.	TRBJ1-1	.	TRBV15	TGTGCCACCAGCAGCTTAGCGAGGCAGGGGAACACTGAAGCTTTCTTT	CATSSLARQGNTEAFF
.	TRBJ1-4	.	TRBV20-1	TGCAGTGCTAGGGGGATTAATGAAAAACTGTTTTTT	CSARGINEKLFF
few	TRBJ1-1	TRBD1	TRBV19	TGTGCCAGTAGTTCCCACAGGGGGGACGCTTTCTTT	CASSSHRGDAFF
few	TRBJ2-5	.	TRBV24-1	TGTGCCACCAGCGGATATGGGGAGACCCAGTACTTC	CATSGYGETQYF
.	TRBJ2-7	.	TRBV19	TGTGCCAGTAGTAAGCGGGGACACGGGAGCTCCTACGAGCAGTACTTC	CASSKRGHGSSYEQYF
.	TRBJ2-7	.	TRBV2	TGTGCCAGCAGTTATATCGGACCAACTCACTACGAGCAGTACTTC	CASSYIGPTHYEQYF
few	TRBJ1-1	.	TRBV7-9	TGTGCCAGCGTTGATAAAGGACGTTATGGGACTGAAGCTTTCTTT	CASVDKGRYGTEAFF